Presented here are 28 T cell receptor beta chains from one specimen sequenced in a study of T cells in Graves' hyperthyroidism and ophthalmopathy. The source material, RNA transcripts, was used to amplify TCR beta CDR3 regions. RT-PCR in the first round (using the HTBI primer set) targeted the TCR CDR3. TCRdb independently ran MiXCR on the multiplex PCR reads; one entry per CDR3 protein. The sample includes around 350,000 distinct CDR3 sequences, about 18% of them seen just once. Sequencing used blood. Source of these receptors: a woman aged 25 to 39 with Graves' hyperthyroidism that later progressed to Graves' ophthalmopathy.

This clonotype was seen a few times. This chain joins TRBV27 and TRBJ2-7; TRBD2 might be the D (6 bases). There are 16 residues in the CDR3. Per the germline V gene, CDR1 is MNHEY and CDR2 is SMNVEV (reference sequence). The V and J ends lost 5 bases and 5 bases respectively, with 22 bases between them. CDR3 DNA: TGTGCCAGCAGTACCTATGGAGGGGAGTTGATGAACGAGCAGTACTTC. Protein product: CASSTYGGELMNEQYF.

Ten or more counts support this clonotype. This chain joins TRBV28 and TRBJ1-1; D gene ambiguous. V gave up 3 bases and J gave up 5 bases, with 13 bases separating them. Germline CDR1 is MDHEN and CDR2 is SYDVKM. The CDR3 covers 14 residues. CDR3: CASSFSIGQTEAFF. The CDR3, as DNA: TGTGCCAGCAGTTTTTCAATTGGTCAGACTGAAGCTTTCTTT.

This clonotype occurred a few times. The chain is built from TRBV6-2 or TRBV6-3 and TRBJ1-4, with a weak D call TRBD1 (6 bases). This CDR3 comprises 16 residues. V shed 0 bases and J shed 4 bases, with 12 bases lying between them. Per the germline V gene, CDR1 is MNHEY and CDR2 is SVGEGT. The CDR3 region is CASSYSGTKINEKLFF. The CDR3 DNA reads as TGTGCCAGCAGTTACTCCGGGACAAAGATTAATGAAAAACTGTTTTTT.

The chain combines TRBV5-1 with TRBJ1-1; the D is unclear. CDR3 length: 14 residues. Germline CDR1 SGHRS, CDR2 YFSETQ. Trimming removed 0 bases at V and 6 bases at J, with 12 bases between. CDR3 nucleotide sequence: TGCGCCAGCAGCTTGGGCGTAGGAGTTCCTGAAGCTTTCTTT. It translates to CASSLGVGVPEAFF.

This clonotype was detected ten times or more. The chain uses TRBV12-3 or TRBV12-4 and TRBJ2-1; unclear D gene. V lost 7 bases and J lost 0, with 7 bases in between. The CDR3 extends over 13 amino acids. The CDR3 DNA reads as TGTGCCAGCACCTCTGGCTCCTACAATGAGCAGTTCTTC. It specifies CASTSGSYNEQFF.

The gene calls are TRBV18 and TRBJ2-7; 10 nucleotides line up with TRBD2. The V segment lost 2 bases and the J segment 0 bases; nucleotides outside the gene matches: 4. Germline lookup yields CDR1 KGHSH and CDR2 LQKENI. The CDR3 runs 16 residues. The CDR3 region is CASSPSGGAVSYEQYF. For the CDR3, the DNA is TGTGCCAGCTCACCAAGCGGGGGGGCAGTCTCCTACGAGCAGTACTTC. The entire variable domain, with the rest obtained from reference TRBV18 and TRBJ2-7, is as follows: NAGVMQNPRHLVRRRGQEARLRCSPMKGHSHVYWYRQLPEEGLKFMVYLQKENIIDESGMPKERFSAEFPKEGPSILRIQQVVRGDSAAYFCASSPSGGAVSYEQYFGPGTRLTVT.

This clonotype occurred a few times. The chain employs TRBV7-2 and TRBJ2-5, with D tentatively TRBD1 (7 bases). Trimming cost V 1 base and J 5 bases, with 17 bases left between them. The CDR3 loop spans 16 amino acids. Germline V CDR1 and CDR2: SGHTA, FQGNSA. This chain's CDR3 is CASSLGVLAGGETQYF. CDR3 nucleotide sequence: TGTGCCAGCAGCTTAGGGGTCCTAGCAGGGGGGGAGACCCAGTACTTC.

Many counts were recorded for this clonotype. The chain links TRBV2 to TRBJ2-2; 9 bases are a match to TRBD1. The CDR3 totals 16 residues. Germline CDR1 reads SNHLY; CDR2 reads FYNNEI. The V and J ends lost 6 bases and 4 bases, in that order; junction bases with no gene match: 9. Here the CDR3 reads CASRDPGTGTTGELFF. The DNA for the CDR3 is TGTGCCAGCAGGGATCCCGGGACAGGGACCACCGGGGAGCTGTTTTTT.

This clonotype has at least ten counts. The V call is TRBV6-1, the J call TRBJ1-1, with D uncertain. The CDR3 extends over 16 amino acids. CDR1 and CDR2 from the germline V gene are MNHNS and SASEGT. V lost 1 base, J lost 3 bases, and 15 bases lay in between. The CDR3 reads CASSEVHGLLDTEAFF. The CDR3 DNA reads as TGTGCCAGCAGTGAAGTGCACGGCCTCCTGGACACTGAAGCTTTCTTT.

This clonotype was seen ten or more times. CDR3 in DNA: TGTGCCAGCAGTTTAAGGAGCAGCTACTACGAGCAGTACTTC. Translated: CASSLRSSYYEQYF. This chain connects TRBV27 to TRBJ2-7; no clear D gene. V lost 2 bases and J lost 3, with 11 bases in between. Germline CDR1 MNHEY, CDR2 SMNVEV (reference sequence). The CDR3 covers 14 residues.

This clonotype was picked up many times. The genes are TRBV18 and TRBJ1-2; D not resolved. Trimming stripped 3 bases from V and 6 bases from J, with 14 bases between. Germline lookup yields CDR1 KGHSH and CDR2 LQKENI. The CDR3 has 14 residues. The CDR3 DNA is TGTGCCAGCTCACCCCCACTGCCTGCTAATGGCTACACCTTC. Amino acid sequence: CASSPPLPANGYTF.

This clonotype was picked up a small number of times. This rearrangement joins TRBV6-5 to TRBJ1-6, with D perhaps matching TRBD1 (5 bases). Trimming stripped 0 bases from V and 9 bases from J, with 21 bases between. The CDR3 is 18 amino acids. Germline V gives CDR1 MNHEY, CDR2 SVGAGI. CDR3 coding DNA: TGTGCCAGCAGTTACTCGAGATCTTCAGGGATAATGGGTTCACCCCTCCACTTT. It specifies CASSYSRSSGIMGSPLHF.

This clonotype was observed at least ten times. This chain joins TRBV28 and TRBJ1-2; 8 positions match TRBD1. The CDR3 consists of 13 residues. Germline V gene data show CDR1 as MDHEN and CDR2 as SYDVKM. Trimming at V came to 3 bases and at J to 8 bases, leaving 5 bases not matched to a gene. CDR3 residues: CASSFQGALGYTF. The CDR3 DNA follows: TGTGCCAGCAGTTTCCAGGGGGCGCTAGGCTACACCTTC.

J is TRBJ1-6 and V is TRBV19; D remains unclear. The CDR3 is made up of 18 amino acids. Germline CDR1 is LNHDA and CDR2 is SQIVND (reference sequence). V gave up 3 bases and J gave up 0 bases, with 15 bases separating them. The CDR3 DNA reads as TGTGCCAGTAGTATCGCAGGTTTGGAAGTCTCCTATAATTCACCCCTCCACTTT. It translates to CASSIAGLEVSYNSPLHF.

The rearrangement joins TRBV5-1 to TRBJ1-5; tentatively, D is TRBD1 (5 bases). The CDR3 runs 14 residues. Germline CDR1 is SGHRS and CDR2 is YFSETQ. V was shortened by 3 bases and J by 9 bases, with 16 bases between the two germline ends. CDR3 bases: TGCGCCAGCAGCTCGGGGCCGAGTCTATGGCCCCAGCATTTT. It translates to CASSSGPSLWPQHF. The full variable domain, with the rest looked up from reference TRBV5-1 and TRBJ1-5, is KAGVTQTPRYLIKTRGQQVTLSCSPISGHRSVSWYQQTPGQGLQFLFEYFSETQRNKGNFPGRFSGRQFSNSRSEMNVSTLELGDSALYLCASSSGPSLWPQHFGDGTRLSIL.

This clonotype was counted at least ten times. CDR3 sequence (DNA): TGTGCCAGCAGCTCGGGGGGGGGCCTAAATAATGAGCAGTTCTTC. Its protein is CASSSGGGLNNEQFF. This rearrangement joins TRBV7-6 to TRBJ2-1; 8 nucleotides agree with TRBD2. V lost 4 bases to trimming and J lost 7 bases; unmatched junction nucleotides: 9. Germline V gene data show CDR1 as SGHVS and CDR2 as FNYEAQ. The CDR3 runs to 15 residues. Supplemented by reference TRBV7-6 and TRBJ2-1, the full variable domain reads GAGVSQSPRYKVTKRGQDVALRCDPISGHVSLYWYRQALGQGPEFLTYFNYEAQQDKSGLPNDRFSAERPEGSISTLTIQRTEQRDSAMYRCASSSGGGLNNEQFFGPGTRLTVL.

This clonotype was recorded at least ten times. J is TRBJ2-7 and V is TRBV5-1, with 10 bases matching TRBD1. Germline CDR1 and CDR2: SGHRS and YFSETQ. Losses at the gene ends were 2 bases for V and 4 bases for J; bases not matched to a gene: 6. CDR3 length: 15 residues. As DNA, the CDR3 is TGCGCCAGCAGCTTTGTGGGGACAGGGGAGTACGAGCAGTACTTC. The encoded protein is CASSFVGTGEYEQYF.

This clonotype appeared a few times. The V call is TRBV7-2, the J call TRBJ1-2; D unresolved. Trimming removed 1 base from V and 0 bases from J, with 6 bases in between. Germline V gives CDR1 SGHTA, CDR2 FQGNSA. This CDR3 spans 14 amino acids. As DNA, the CDR3 is TGTGCCAGCAGCTTAGGGATCACTAACTATGGCTACACCTTC. It translates to CASSLGITNYGYTF.

This clonotype was found many times. The chain employs TRBV20-1 and TRBJ1-5; D perhaps matches TRBD1 (5 bases). V was clipped by 5 bases and J by 3 bases, with 11 bases between them. Germline V lookup: CDR1 DFQATT, CDR2 SNEGSKA (reference sequence). CDR3 length: 13 residues. The CDR3 spells CSARQTINQPQHF. The CDR3 nucleotides are TGCAGTGCTCGACAGACCATCAATCAGCCCCAGCATTTT.

The sample holds many counts of this clonotype. J is TRBJ2-1 and V is TRBV4-2; the D is unclear. Trimming cost V 0 bases and J 9 bases, with 9 bases left between them. Per the germline V gene, CDR1 is LGHNA and CDR2 is YNFKEQ. The CDR3 is 13 amino acids. As DNA, the CDR3 is TGTGCCAGCAGCCAAGACGGTAGACGTGAGCAGTTCTTC. Translated, it gives CASSQDGRREQFF.

With respect to this clonotype: With a much larger clone just one base away, this may be a read error. The chain uses TRBV20-1 and TRBJ2-7, with 7 bases that match TRBD1. Germline V gene lookup returns CDR1 DFQATT and CDR2 SNEGSKA (reference sequence). The CDR3 is 16 residues long. DNA of the CDR3: TGCAGTGCTGGAGATGGTCCGAGACAGGGCTCGGGCGAGCAGTACTTC. This sequence encodes CSAGDGPRQGSGEQYF.

This clonotype has a handful of counts. One end of the junction fails to match germline, which may point to a read error. The rearrangement links TRBV20-1 to TRBJ2-7; the match to TRBD2 covers 12 bases. The CDR3 is made up of 14 amino acids. The V gene's germline CDR1 is DFQATT and CDR2 SNEGSKA (reference sequence). The CDR3 nucleotides are TGCAGTGCGGGGACTAGCGGGCGCTCCTACGAGCAATACTTC. It encodes CSAGTSGRSYEQYF.

This clonotype has more than one count but fewer than ten. The rearrangement links TRBV27 to TRBJ2-1, with 8 bases fitting TRBD1. This CDR3 is 13 amino acids long. V lost 7 bases to trimming and J lost 4 bases; unmatched junction nucleotides: 3. Per the germline V gene, CDR1 is MNHEY and CDR2 is SMNVEV (reference sequence). In DNA form, the CDR3 reads TGTGCCAGCACCTGGACAGGGTACAATGAGCAGTTCTTC. Translated: CASTWTGYNEQFF.

At least ten counts were recorded for this clonotype. The chain has TRBV10-3 and TRBJ2-7, with no clear D. The CDR3 spans 14 residues. CDR1 and CDR2 (germline): ENHRY, SYGVKD. Trimming removed 3 bases at V and 2 bases at J, with 11 bases between. The CDR3 is CAISDDGQPYEQYF. The CDR3 DNA reads TGTGCCATCAGTGACGACGGCCAGCCCTACGAGCAGTACTTC.

This clonotype occurred many times. This chain joins TRBV6-1 and TRBJ2-3; D is perhaps TRBD1 (6 bases). V shed 7 bases and J shed 4 bases, with 15 bases lying between them. This CDR3 region has 14 residues. CDR1 MNHNS and CDR2 SASEGT come from the germline V gene. CDR3 sequence reads: CASIRDTRADTQYF. DNA of the CDR3: TGTGCCAGCATCCGGGACACCCGCGCAGATACGCAGTATTTT.

The sample holds many counts of this clonotype. The chain employs TRBV6-1 and TRBJ2-5, with 7 positions matching TRBD1. From germline, CDR1 is MNHNS and CDR2 SASEGT. The CDR3 has 14 amino acids. V gave up 5 bases and J gave up 2 bases; unmatched junction bases: 5. In nucleotides, the CDR3 is TGTGCCAGCAGTTATGACAGGGATCAAGAGACCCAGTACTTC. Its translation: CASSYDRDQETQYF.

The chain links TRBV5-1 to TRBJ1-2, with D perhaps matching TRBD1 (5 bases). The CDR3 totals 18 residues. Germline V gene lookup returns CDR1 SGHRS and CDR2 YFSETQ. V was shortened by 0 bases and J by 6 bases, with 24 bases between the two germline ends. In nucleotides, the CDR3 is TGCGCCAGCAGCTTGGTCGGGCATTCTCGACAGTATGTCGATGGCTACACCTTC. Protein: CASSLVGHSRQYVDGYTF.

In its sample, this clonotype was seen many times. This chain connects TRBV27 to TRBJ2-3, with D maybe TRBD1 (7 bases). Germline CDR1 is MNHEY and CDR2 is SMNVEV (reference sequence). V lost 3 bases to trimming and J lost 3 bases, with 25 bases between them. The CDR3 spans 19 residues. CDR3 nucleotides: TGTGCCAGCAGTTTGCAGGGACAGACTAGTTTGGTTGGGACAGATACGCAGTATTTT. Protein: CASSLQGQTSLVGTDTQYF.